A single sample is the source of the 14 T cell receptor beta chains below, sequenced in a study of tissue T cells after allogeneic stem cell transplantation. Sequencing used immunoSEQ multiplex PCR; TCRdb keeps in-frame clones, though not all of them. This table has tens of thousands of clones, approximately 73% appearing once. Sequencing was done on a sample of sorted cells pooled from one or two spleens. The origin of the receptors is a pool of C57BL/6 mice in good health.

This clone came up a few times. Gene names follow the mouse nomenclature. The CDR3 bases that were read are TGTGGTGCTAGGGACAAATCCTATGAACAGTAC. Residues: CGARDKSYEQY. The full CDR3 sequence reads CGARDKSYEQYF. The V and J genes are TRBV20 and TRBJ2-7; D is unclear. From the germline J gene comes the end of the CDR3, since the read stops 1 residue before it. Germline CDR1 GFQATS, CDR2 STVNSAI. This CDR3 region has 12 residues. V was cut by 0 bases and J by 1 base, with 4 bases left in between.

With respect to this clone: Genes and germline come from the mouse. Read sequence stops 1 residue before the CDR3 end, and the germline J gene provides the missing end. The chain joins TRBV5 to TRBJ2-4; 9 bases map to TRBD2. Germline trimming cut 0 bases from V and 2 bases from J; bases unmatched to any gene: 3. From germline, CDR1 is LGHNA and CDR2 YNLKQL (reference sequence). The CDR3 covers 16 residues. CDR3 in amino acids: CASSQDWGGVQNTLYF. CDR3 DNA, as far as it was read: TGTGCCAGCAGCCAAGACTGGGGGGGAGTTCAAAACACCTTGTAC.

A note on this clone: The listed genes are named as in mouse. The read terminates 1 residue before the CDR3 end, so the remaining end is supplied by the germline J gene. The chain joins TRBV1 to TRBJ2-4; 7 positions match TRBD1. The CDR3 is made up of 13 amino acids. Unmatched junction bases numbered 4, after V lost 7 bases and J lost 3 bases. CDR1 is NSQYPW and CDR2 is LRSPGD in the germline V gene (reference sequence). The sequenced part of the CDR3 DNA is TGCACCTGCAACCACAGGGGACAAAACACCTTGTAC. Translation: CTCNHRGQNTLY. The whole CDR3 protein is CTCNHRGQNTLYF.

Regarding this clone: Gene names denote mouse genes. The CDR3 end lies 1 residue beyond the end of the read and is filled in from the germline J gene. The rearrangement joins TRBV13-3 to TRBJ2-5, with D hard to call. The CDR3 has 14 residues. Germline V lookup: CDR1 NNHDY, CDR2 SYVADS. V was clipped by 4 bases and J by 2 bases, with 11 bases between them. The CDR3 DNA, read in part, is TGTGCCAGCAGTTTCCGACACCTCCAAGACACCCAGTAC. It codes for CASSFRHLQDTQY. The full CDR3 reads CASSFRHLQDTQYF.

Points on this clone: Gene names follow the mouse nomenclature. From the germline J gene comes the end of the CDR3, since the read stops 1 residue before it. V and J are TRBV16 and TRBJ1-4; the match to TRBD1 covers 8 bases. Trimming cost V 4 bases and J 4 bases; bases outside gene matches: 2. This CDR3 is 14 amino acids long. Germline values: CDR1 SGHSA, CDR2 FRNQAP. The CDR3 loop reads CASSSGGDNERLFF. Incomplete CDR3 DNA: TGTGCAAGCAGCTCAGGGGGCGACAACGAAAGATTATTT.

Turning to this clone: Gene names are the mouse ones. The CDR3 end lies 1 residue beyond the end of the read and is filled in from the germline J gene. V gene TRBV20 combines with J gene TRBJ2-5; 7 bases line up with TRBD2. The J segment lost 1 base and the V segment lost 0 bases, leaving 4 bases of the junction unmatched. Germline V lookup: CDR1 GFQATS, CDR2 STVNSAI. This CDR3 is built from 15 residues. This chain's CDR3 is CGAREGGVHQDTQYF. The CDR3 bases that were read are TGTGGTGCTAGGGAGGGGGGGGTCCACCAAGACACCCAGTAC. Combining the CDR3 with reference TRBV20 and TRBJ2-5 gives the whole variable domain GALVYQYPRRTICKSGTSMRMECQAVGFQATSVAWYRQSPQKTFELIALSTVNSAIKYEQNFTQEKFPISHPNLSFSSMTVLNAYLEDRGLYLCGAREGGVHQDTQYFGPGTRLLVL.

This clone was observed a single time. The germline and genes are mouse ones. The read ends 1 residue shy of where the CDR3 ends; the end is completed using the germline J gene. V usage is TRBV5 and J usage is TRBJ1-4; 7 bases match TRBD1. The length of the CDR3 is 15 residues. Per the germline V gene, CDR1 is LGHNA and CDR2 is YNLKQL (reference sequence). The V segment lost 1 base and the J segment 7 bases; nucleotides outside the gene matches: 6. The sequenced part of the CDR3 DNA is TGTGCCAGCAGCCAAGCGCAGGGGGGCGCCGAAAGATTATTT. Translated, it gives CASSQAQGGAERLF. The entire CDR3 reads CASSQAQGGAERLFF.

This clone was counted a few times. Gene and germline names: mouse. The read gets to within 1 residue of the CDR3 end, and the germline J gene fills in the rest. The rearrangement joins TRBV13-1 to TRBJ1-5; D is uncertain. Germline values: CDR1 NSHNY, CDR2 SYGAGN. The CDR3 runs 14 residues. V gave up 5 bases and J gave up 0 bases, with 9 bases separating them. The sequenced part of the CDR3 DNA is TGTGCCAGCAGGCGGGAATATAACAACCAGGCTCCGCTT. Its protein is CASRREYNNQAPL. The full-length CDR3 reads as CASRREYNNQAPLF.

With regard to this clone: Gene names refer to mouse genes. The DNA ends 1 residue before the CDR3 does, and the rest of the CDR3 is filled in from the germline J gene. The V gene is TRBV26, the J gene TRBJ1-3; D is undetermined. Between the trimmed V and J ends, which lost 2 bases and 6 bases, there was a span of 5 bases. Germline CDR1 reads KGHPV; CDR2 reads FQNQEV (reference sequence). The CDR3 consists of 12 residues. This CDR3 reads CASSLPQNTLYF. The part of the CDR3 DNA that was read is TGTGCCAGCAGTCTGCCGCAAAATACGCTCTAT.

Of note for this clone: Genes and germline are mouse. The read comes to an end 1 residue before the CDR3 does, leaving the germline J gene to fill in the end. The gene calls are TRBV13-3 and TRBJ2-5; the D gene is possibly TRBD2 (5 bases). The CDR3 is 14 residues long. The ends were cut back, 1 base at V and 2 bases at J, with 8 bases in the middle. From germline, CDR1 is NNHDY and CDR2 SYVADS. The CDR3 protein is CASSDSLGQDTQYF. Incomplete CDR3 DNA: TGTGCCAGCAGTGATAGCCTGGGCCAAGACACCCAGTAC.

About this clone itself: Gene names are mouse gene names. The read finishes 1 residue shy of the CDR3 end, and the germline J gene is used to complete it. The chain employs TRBV24 and TRBJ2-2, with 9 bases matching TRBD2. The CDR3 loop spans 16 amino acids. The junction had 7 bases not matched to a gene; V was cut back by 5 bases and J by 3 bases. The germline gives CDR1 KGHTA, CDR2 FRNEEI. The sequenced CDR3 bases are TGTGCCAGCAGTTCGGTGGGGGGGCGCGACACCGGGCAGCTCTAC. Translating gives CASSSVGGRDTGQLY. The complete CDR3 sequence is CASSSVGGRDTGQLYF.

Points on this clone: The gene names here belong to mouse. From the germline J gene comes the end of the CDR3, since the read stops 1 residue before it. This chain joins TRBV31 and TRBJ1-6; TRBD1 matches 7 bases. TRBJ1-6 is an open reading frame whose function is uncertain. Germline values: CDR1 GKSSPN, CDR2 SITVG. Germline trimming cut 5 bases from V and 0 bases from J; bases unmatched to any gene: 1. The CDR3 has 14 amino acids. CDR3 region: CAWGQDSYNSPLYF. The DNA read from the CDR3 is TGTGCCTGGGGACAGGATTCCTATAATTCGCCCCTCTAC.

This clone was picked up one time. All gene names here are mouse names. The read stops 1 residue short of the end of the CDR3; the missing end is completed from the germline J gene. The genes are TRBV3 and TRBJ2-4; 8 bases agree with TRBD2. Germline V gene lookup returns CDR1 SNHLY and CDR2 FYNGKV (reference sequence). Trimming cost V 5 bases and J 5 bases; bases outside gene matches: 3. The CDR3 consists of 13 residues. The covered CDR3 bases are TGTGCCAGCAGCCCAACTGGGGGAAACACCTTGTAC. Its translation: CASSPTGGNTLY. The full-length CDR3 reads as CASSPTGGNTLYF.

About this clone itself: These gene names are mouse names. Read sequence stops 1 residue before the CDR3 end, and the germline J gene provides the missing end. The V and J genes are TRBV12-1 and TRBJ1-2; D may be TRBD1 (5 bases). Trimming pared 2 bases from V and 0 bases from J, leaving 9 bases between. The CDR3 loop spans 14 amino acids. Germline assignment: CDR1 SGHSN and CDR2 HYEKVE. CDR3 region: CASSPGRANSDYTF. CDR3 DNA (partial): TGTGCCAGCTCTCCGGGGCGTGCAAACTCCGACTACACC. The variable domain in full, with the rest retrieved from reference TRBV12-1 and TRBJ1-2, is DSGVVQSPRHIIKEKGGRSVLTCIPISGHSNVVWYQQTLGKELKFLIQHYEKVERDKGFLPSRFSVQQFDDYHSEMNMSALELEDSAMYFCASSPGRANSDYTFGSGTRLLVI.